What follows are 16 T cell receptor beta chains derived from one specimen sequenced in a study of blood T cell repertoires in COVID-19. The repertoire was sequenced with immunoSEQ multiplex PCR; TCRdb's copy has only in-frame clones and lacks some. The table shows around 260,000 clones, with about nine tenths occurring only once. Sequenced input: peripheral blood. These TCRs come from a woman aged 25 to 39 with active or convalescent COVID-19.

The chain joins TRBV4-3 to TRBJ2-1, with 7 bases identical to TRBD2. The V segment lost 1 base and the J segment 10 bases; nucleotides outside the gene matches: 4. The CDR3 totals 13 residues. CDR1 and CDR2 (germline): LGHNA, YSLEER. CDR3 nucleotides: TGCGCCAGCAGCCAAGCGGGGGGTCGCGAGCAGTTCTTC. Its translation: CASSQAGGREQFF.

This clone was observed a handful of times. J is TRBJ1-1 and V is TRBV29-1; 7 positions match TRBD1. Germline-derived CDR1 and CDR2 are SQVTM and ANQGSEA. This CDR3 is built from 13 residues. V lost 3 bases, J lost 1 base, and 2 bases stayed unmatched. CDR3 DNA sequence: TGCAGCGTTGAGGGGACAGAGAACACTGAAGCTTTCTTT. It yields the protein CSVEGTENTEAFF.

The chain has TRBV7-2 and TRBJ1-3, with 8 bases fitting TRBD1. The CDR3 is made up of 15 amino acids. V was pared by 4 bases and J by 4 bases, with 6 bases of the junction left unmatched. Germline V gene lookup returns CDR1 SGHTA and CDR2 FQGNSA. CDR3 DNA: TGTGCCAGCAGCTCACGGACAGGGAGGGGAAACACCATATATTTT. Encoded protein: CASSSRTGRGNTIYF.

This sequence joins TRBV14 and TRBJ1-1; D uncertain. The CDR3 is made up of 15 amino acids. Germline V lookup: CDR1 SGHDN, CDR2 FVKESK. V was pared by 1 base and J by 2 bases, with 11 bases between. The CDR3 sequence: CASSQGAGGNTEAFF. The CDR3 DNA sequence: TGTGCCAGCAGCCAAGGAGCAGGAGGAAACACTGAAGCTTTCTTT.

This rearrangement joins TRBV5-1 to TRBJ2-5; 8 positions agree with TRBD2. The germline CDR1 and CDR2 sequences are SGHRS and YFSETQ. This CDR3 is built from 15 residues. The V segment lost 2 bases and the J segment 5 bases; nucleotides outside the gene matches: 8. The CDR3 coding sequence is TGCGCCAGCAGCTTAGCCGGGACTAGAATGGAGACCCAGTACTTC. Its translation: CASSLAGTRMETQYF. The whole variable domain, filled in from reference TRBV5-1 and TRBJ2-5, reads KAGVTQTPRYLIKTRGQQVTLSCSPISGHRSVSWYQQTPGQGLQFLFEYFSETQRNKGNFPGRFSGRQFSNSRSEMNVSTLELGDSALYLCASSLAGTRMETQYFGPGTRLLVL.

The CDR3, as DNA: TGTGCCAGCAGCTTAGTGGCCCAGAGGGGGGAGACCCAGTACTTC. Protein product: CASSLVAQRGETQYF. V and J are TRBV7-2 and TRBJ2-5; possible D gene TRBD1, 6 bases. V lost 1 base and J lost 5, with 14 bases in between. Germline values: CDR1 SGHTA, CDR2 FQGNSA. The CDR3 loop spans 15 amino acids.

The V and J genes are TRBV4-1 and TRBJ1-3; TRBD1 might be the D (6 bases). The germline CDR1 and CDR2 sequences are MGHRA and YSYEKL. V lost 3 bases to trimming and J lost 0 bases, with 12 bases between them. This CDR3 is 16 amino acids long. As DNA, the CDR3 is TGCGCCAGCAGCCACGCCGGACAGATCTCTGGAAACACCATATATTTT. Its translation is CASSHAGQISGNTIYF.

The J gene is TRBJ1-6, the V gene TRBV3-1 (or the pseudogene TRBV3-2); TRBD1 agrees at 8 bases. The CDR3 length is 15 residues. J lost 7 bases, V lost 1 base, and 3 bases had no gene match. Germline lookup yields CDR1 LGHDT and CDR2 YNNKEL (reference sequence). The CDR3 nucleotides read TGTGCCAGCAGCCAAGGGAGGGACAGGAATTCACCCCTCCACTTT. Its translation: CASSQGRDRNSPLHF.

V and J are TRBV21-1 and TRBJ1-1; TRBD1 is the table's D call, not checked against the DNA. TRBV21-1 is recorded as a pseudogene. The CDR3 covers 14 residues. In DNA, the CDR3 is TGTGCCAGTCGCCCCAGCGAGGGGGACGCTGAAGCTTTCTTT. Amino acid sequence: CASRPSEGDAEAFF.

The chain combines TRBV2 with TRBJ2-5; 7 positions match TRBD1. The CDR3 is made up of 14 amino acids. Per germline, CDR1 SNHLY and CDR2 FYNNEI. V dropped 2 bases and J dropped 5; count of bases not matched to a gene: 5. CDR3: CASSEIKGAETQYF. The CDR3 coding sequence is TGTGCCAGCAGTGAAATCAAGGGGGCGGAGACCCAGTACTTC.

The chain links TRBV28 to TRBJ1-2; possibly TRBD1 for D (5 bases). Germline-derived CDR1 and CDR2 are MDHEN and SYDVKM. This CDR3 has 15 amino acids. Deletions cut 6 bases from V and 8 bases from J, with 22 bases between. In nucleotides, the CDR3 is TGTGCCAGCAGATTTGGGGGGAAGGGCTCTAAGGGCTACACCTTC. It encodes CASRFGGKGSKGYTF.

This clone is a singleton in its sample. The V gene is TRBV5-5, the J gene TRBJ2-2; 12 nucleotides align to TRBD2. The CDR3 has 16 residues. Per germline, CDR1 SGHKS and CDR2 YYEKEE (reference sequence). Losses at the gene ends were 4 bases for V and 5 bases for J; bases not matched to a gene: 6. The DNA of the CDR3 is TGTGCCAGCAGCACCGCTAGCGGGGGGGCAACCGGGGAGCTGTTTTTT. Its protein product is CASSTASGGATGELFF.

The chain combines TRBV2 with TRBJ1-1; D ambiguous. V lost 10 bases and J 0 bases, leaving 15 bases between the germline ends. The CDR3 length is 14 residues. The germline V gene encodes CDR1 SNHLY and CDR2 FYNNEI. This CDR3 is CAIPREGLNTEAFF. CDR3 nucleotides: TGTGCCATCCCAAGGGAGGGATTGAACACTGAAGCTTTCTTT.

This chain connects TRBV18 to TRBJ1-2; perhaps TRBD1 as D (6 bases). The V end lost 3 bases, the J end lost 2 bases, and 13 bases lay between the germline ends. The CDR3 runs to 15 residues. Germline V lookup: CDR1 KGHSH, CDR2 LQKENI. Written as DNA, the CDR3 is TGTGCCAGCTCACCCTTAGGACAGACGAACTATGGCTACACCTTC. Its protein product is CASSPLGQTNYGYTF.

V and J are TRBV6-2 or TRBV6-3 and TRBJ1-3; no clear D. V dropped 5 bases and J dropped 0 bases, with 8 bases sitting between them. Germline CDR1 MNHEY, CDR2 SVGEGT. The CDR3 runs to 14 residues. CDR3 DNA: TGTGCCAGCAGTACGAGGGTCTCTGGAAACACCATATATTTT. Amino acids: CASSTRVSGNTIYF.

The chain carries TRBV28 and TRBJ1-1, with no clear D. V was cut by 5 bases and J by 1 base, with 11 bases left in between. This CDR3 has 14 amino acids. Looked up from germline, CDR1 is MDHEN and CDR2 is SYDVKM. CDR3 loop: CASSPPRRNTEAFF. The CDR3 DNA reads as TGTGCCAGCAGTCCCCCTCGGAGGAACACTGAAGCTTTCTTT.